The sequence of this T cell receptor beta chain was determined in a study of Ad26.COV2.S vaccination and SARS-CoV-2 variants. Regarding the study as a whole: The TCR breadth and depth analyses may have produced an underestimate of total T cell responses.

Trimming took off 1 base at V and 3 bases at J, with 7 bases between the two ends. The CDR3 runs 13 residues. In germline, CDR1 is SGHTA, CDR2 FQGNSA. The data were produced by immunoSEQ multiplex PCR, yet TCRdb's version contains in-frame clones alone and is incomplete. This table holds about 680,000 clones, about 89% found once. Treatment defined: some 19 received Ad26.COV2.S at low or high dose, single or two shots; several received placebo; per-sample allocation not given. Samples were taken on day 63 after the first vaccine or placebo injection. Remarks on this clone: The antigen remains unidentified.

The clonotype comes from a person between 18 and 65 years old who received the Ad26.COV2.S COVID-19 vaccine or a placebo. The rearrangement joins TRBV7-2 to TRBJ2-7; unclear D gene. Sequencing was performed on peripheral blood, taken in a trial of Ad26.COV2.S vaccine versus placebo. In nucleotides, the CDR3 is TGTGCCAGCAGCTTAGGGAACGTCTACGAGCAGTACTTC. Amino acid sequence: CASSLGNVYEQYF.